Listed below are T cell receptor beta chains from one sample, sequenced in a study of Tregs in tolerant kidney transplant recipients. TCRdb's copy holds only in-frame clones and misses some; the assay was immunoSEQ multiplex PCR. The sample consists of some 90,000 clones, around nine tenths of them appearing once. Sequencing input: CD8+ T cells from blood. The origin of the receptors is a human donor in good health. Each CDR3 is given without its conserved first and last residue.

TRBV7-9,TRBJ2-1,ASSSGTSGRGYNEQF
TRBV5-1,TRBJ1-1,ASSSVGGVTEAF
TRBV6-1,TRBJ2-7,ASSEARTGNIAAYEQY
TRBV6-1,TRBJ2-7,ASSDDEQY
TRBV6-5,TRBJ2-7,ASNKRAIPTQQY
TRBV7-6,TRBJ2-1,ASSLAGARYNEQF
TRBV2,TRBJ1-1,AIPRTRDTEAF
TRBV13,TRBJ1-2,ASSLYWDKNYGYT
TRBV10-3,TRBJ2-7,AISGNIAVSSYEQY
TRBV21-1,TRBJ2-7,ASSPPGQDSVLTYEQY
TRBV6-5,TRBJ2-2,ASSYSPGGGELF
TRBV13,TRBJ2-5,ASSPTRQGRRKTQY
TRBV13,TRBJ1-2,ASSSTGVFDYGYT
TRBV9,TRBJ1-2,ASSEGGDRPGYT
TRBV7-9,TRBJ1-4,ASSTDRDSEKLF
TRBV18,TRBJ2-5,ASSPGQGWEVETQY
TRBV7-9,TRBJ1-4,ASSLTGYNEKLF
TRBV4-1,TRBJ1-5,ASSQEWGRGQPQH
TRBV10-1,TRBJ2-5,ASSYPGSRETQY
TRBV6-1,TRBJ2-2,ASSELAGETGELF
TRBV6-6,TRBJ2-3,ASTTGDTNTQY
TRBV10-3,TRBJ2-1,AIIGWREGRYEQF
TRBV14,TRBJ1-6,ASSQIQGNSPLH
TRBV6-5,TRBJ2-3,ASSYSTRTAPDTQY
TRBV27,TRBJ2-7,ASSTPRRSYEQY
TRBV5-1,TRBJ2-1,ASSLGSSIYNEQF
TRBV14,TRBJ1-6,ASSRRQGDSPLH
TRBV7-9,TRBJ2-3,ASSPPGLSTDTQY
TRBV15,TRBJ2-1,ATSGRIEVYNEQF
TRBV6-5,TRBJ1-1,ASSYSWIGENTEAF
TRBV9,TRBJ1-1,ASSVGGLTEAF
TRBV5-4,TRBJ2-7,ASSEAGTTYEQY
TRBV10-2,TRBJ2-7,ASSERFPTYEQY
TRBV6-4,TRBJ2-3,ASSGGEVTDTQY
TRBV4-1,TRBJ2-1,ASSQVVISYNEQF
TRBV11-2,TRBJ1-5,ASSLDLWVGQPQH
TRBV28,TRBJ2-1,ASSTKMEYNEQF
TRBV10-3,TRBJ1-2,AISDKYYT
TRBV5-8,TRBJ1-1,ASSLDGAEAF
TRBV5-5,TRBJ1-1,ASSWLKGTEAF
TRBV7-8,TRBJ2-3,ASSLAPSGVSDTQY
TRBV5-4,TRBJ2-2,ASSLGTANTGELF
TRBV9,TRBJ2-3,ASSVVAGGARDTQY
TRBV2,TRBJ2-3,ASIGDTQY
TRBV18,TRBJ2-4,ASSPPGRDIAKNIQY
TRBV5-4,TRBJ2-3,ASSLESEGVSTDTQY
TRBV7-2,TRBJ2-5,ASSPGVGLGLAVQETQY
TRBV9,TRBJ2-7,ASSVALEGPYEQY
TRBV9,TRBJ2-3,ASTPGSSEVDTQY
TRBV13,TRBJ1-6,ASSPPQGEYNSPLH
TRBV30,TRBJ2-4,AWKDGNIQY
TRBV5-1,TRBJ1-2,ASSLEARQGARGYT
TRBV10-1,TRBJ2-3,ASSEIAAIDTQY
TRBV4-1,TRBJ2-1,ASSQDRGSYNEQF
TRBV7-3,TRBJ2-7,ASSLTPAGNYEQY
TRBV7-2,TRBJ1-1,ASSLVGEMNTEAF
TRBV2,TRBJ2-7,ASTGNVQY
TRBV5-6,TRBJ1-1,ASRLGLPTWSEAF